Each of the 18 T cell receptor beta chains below was sequenced from the same sample in a study of brain metastases from non-small cell lung cancer. The repertoire was sequenced with immunoSEQ multiplex PCR; TCRdb's copy has only in-frame clones and lacks some. The sample has about a thousand clones; over 75% are singletons. Sequenced: tumor-adjacent normal tissue. These receptors were obtained from a donor over 35 with non-small cell lung cancer.

The chain couples TRBV28 to TRBJ1-4; D unresolved. The CDR3 is 15 residues long. Trimming left V 5 bases short and J 3 bases short, with 13 bases between. Germline V gene lookup returns CDR1 MDHEN and CDR2 SYDVKM. This CDR3 reads CASSPSADSNEKLFF. CDR3 nucleotides: TGTGCCAGCAGTCCGTCAGCAGATTCTAATGAAAAACTGTTTTTT.

This clone was seen once. The chain employs TRBV7-2 and TRBJ2-6; D is tentatively TRBD1 or TRBD2 (5 bases each). V gave up 0 bases and J gave up 4 bases, with 16 bases separating them. Germline assignment: CDR1 SGHTA and CDR2 FQGNSA. There are 18 residues in the CDR3. CDR3 residues: CASSLAIPRGRGANVLTF. The CDR3 DNA is TGTGCCAGCAGCTTAGCGATTCCGAGGGGACGAGGGGCCAACGTCCTGACTTTC.

The chain's CDR3 is CASSTGSSYNEQFF. The CDR3 coding sequence is TGTGCCAGCTCAACGGGAAGCTCCTACAATGAGCAGTTCTTC. The chain links TRBV18 to TRBJ2-1; TRBD2 might be the D (5 bases). Per germline, CDR1 KGHSH and CDR2 LQKENI. The CDR3 is 14 amino acids. Deletions cut 5 bases from V and 0 bases from J, with 8 bases between.

Turning to this clone: The junction differs from germline at one of its ends, possibly a read error. This chain links TRBV19 with TRBJ1-2; tentative D call: TRBD1 (5 bases). In germline, CDR1 is LNHDA, CDR2 SQIVND (reference sequence). The CDR3 totals 14 residues. Written as DNA, the CDR3 is TGTGCCACTACCCGGGACGGAAATAACTATAGCTACACCTTC. The encoded protein is CATTRDGNNYSYTF.

This chain joins TRBV27 and TRBJ1-1, with D unclear. Germline V gene lookup returns CDR1 MNHEY and CDR2 SMNVEV (reference sequence). Trimming pared 6 bases from V and 1 base from J, leaving 18 bases between. The CDR3 is made up of 16 amino acids. The CDR3 sequence: CASRPRRGTSNTEAFF. The CDR3 nucleotides are TGTGCCAGCAGACCCAGGCGGGGTACCTCGAACACTGAAGCTTTCTTT.

Turning to this clone: This may stem from a read error, because a much larger clone lies one nucleotide away. The chain links TRBV5-4 to TRBJ1-3, with 10 bases matching TRBD1. V lost 3 bases and J lost 5; bases outside the gene matches: 5. Germline V gene sequence: CDR1 SGHNT, CDR2 YYREEE (reference sequence). CDR3 length equals 15 residues. CDR3 DNA sequence: TGTGCCAGCAGCTGGGGACAGGGGCGTAGAAACACCATATATTTT. It yields the protein CASSWGQGRRNTIYF.

This clone was seen a few times. The V gene is TRBV11-3, the J gene TRBJ2-3; 8 nucleotides match TRBD2. V dropped 8 bases and J dropped 4; count of bases not matched to a gene: 11. This CDR3 is 15 amino acids long. Germline V CDR1 and CDR2: SGHNT, YENEEA. The CDR3 DNA reads as TGTGCCAGCGCCCTTACGGGGGGGCCCGCAGATACGCAGTATTTT. This gives the protein CASALTGGPADTQYF. Filled out from reference TRBV11-3 and TRBJ2-3, the complete variable domain reads EAGVVQSPRYKIIEKKQPVAFWCNPISGHNTLYWYLQNLGQGPELLIRYENEEAVDDSQLPKDRFSAERLKGVDSTLKIQPAELGDSAVYLCASALTGGPADTQYFGPGTRLTVL.

The genes are TRBV7-8 and TRBJ1-3, with 8 bases that match TRBD1. The germline V gene encodes CDR1 SGHVS and CDR2 FQNEAQ. The CDR3 runs 16 residues. Trimming cost V 1 base and J 6 bases; bases outside gene matches: 8. This CDR3 is CASSLVSRGLKNTIYF. DNA of the CDR3: TGTGCCAGCAGCTTAGTATCCAGGGGGCTGAAAAACACCATATATTTT.

The J gene is TRBJ2-4, the V gene TRBV13; D unresolved. Deletions cut 1 base from V and 8 bases from J, with 6 bases between. The CDR3 covers 12 residues. Looked up from germline, CDR1 is PRHDT and CDR2 is FYEKMQ (reference sequence). The CDR3 sequence is CASSLASDIQYF. In DNA form, the CDR3 reads TGTGCCAGCAGCTTAGCTTCGGACATTCAGTACTTC. The variable domain in full, completed from reference TRBV13 and TRBJ2-4, reads AAGVIQSPRHLIKEKRETATLKCYPIPRHDTVYWYQQGPGQDPQFLISFYEKMQSDKGSIPDRFSAQQFSDYHSELNMSSLELGDSALYFCASSLASDIQYFGAGTRLSVL.

The chain has TRBV28 and TRBJ2-5, with 8 bases that match TRBD1. The germline V gene has CDR1 MDHEN and CDR2 SYDVKM. CDR3 size: 14 residues. V lost 6 bases and J lost 5; bases outside the gene matches: 8. The CDR3 sequence is CASSRGQERETQYF. Here the CDR3 DNA reads TGTGCCAGCAGCCGGGGACAGGAACGGGAGACCCAGTACTTC.

This sequence joins TRBV4-1 and TRBJ2-3; D call uncertain. The CDR3 has 13 amino acids. V dropped 1 base and J dropped 4 bases, with 6 bases sitting between them. The germline V gene encodes CDR1 MGHRA and CDR2 YSYEKL. The CDR3 DNA sequence: TGCGCCAGCAGCCAAGCGGGCGCAGATACGCAGTATTTT. Encoded protein: CASSQAGADTQYF.

The V and J genes are TRBV4-1 and TRBJ1-1; tentative D call: TRBD1 (5 bases). This CDR3 comprises 14 residues. V dropped 0 bases and J dropped 6 bases, with 11 bases sitting between them. CDR1 is MGHRA and CDR2 is YSYEKL in the germline V gene. The CDR3 protein is CASSQEAVGAEAFF. The DNA of the CDR3 is TGCGCCAGCAGCCAAGAAGCGGTAGGGGCTGAAGCTTTCTTT.

This chain connects TRBV7-2 to TRBJ1-5; possibly TRBD1 for D (5 bases). Germline lookup yields CDR1 SGHTA and CDR2 FQGNSA. CDR3 length: 15 amino acids. V was pared by 3 bases and J by 6 bases, with 15 bases between. For the CDR3, the DNA is TGTGCCAGCAGCTTCTGGGGGGGGGAGGGTCAGCCCCAGCATTTT. Amino acid sequence: CASSFWGGEGQPQHF.

The rearrangement links TRBV3-1 (or the pseudogene TRBV3-2) to TRBJ2-3; possible D gene TRBD2, 5 bases. The CDR3 spans 15 residues. CDR1 and CDR2 (germline): LGHDT, YNNKEL (reference sequence). The ends were cut back, 1 base at V and 4 bases at J, with 12 bases in the middle. CDR3 sequence reads: CASSQGGGYPDTQYF. The CDR3 DNA sequence: TGTGCCAGCAGCCAAGGCGGCGGGTACCCAGATACGCAGTATTTT.

V and J are TRBV24-1 and TRBJ2-1; D not certain. Germline V lookup: CDR1 KGHDR, CDR2 SFDVKD. This CDR3 comprises 13 residues. Trimming left V 7 bases short and J 7 bases short, with 13 bases between. The CDR3 loop is CATRKGRMNEQFF. In nucleotides, the CDR3 is TGTGCCACCAGGAAGGGTCGGATGAATGAGCAGTTCTTC.

This clone was seen only a few times. The J gene is TRBJ2-7, the V gene TRBV5-6, with 7 positions matching TRBD1. The CDR3 has 15 amino acids. J gave up 0 bases and V 2 bases, and 5 bases lay outside the gene matches. Germline loops: CDR1 SGHDT, CDR2 YYEEEE. The chain's CDR3 is CASSFPGQNSYEQYF. Here the CDR3 DNA reads TGTGCCAGCAGCTTTCCGGGACAGAACTCCTACGAGCAGTACTTC.

This clone was observed once. The J gene is TRBJ2-1, the V gene TRBV18; 9 bases align to TRBD1. Germline CDR1 reads KGHSH; CDR2 reads LQKENI. There are 15 residues in the CDR3. V shed 0 bases, J shed 4 bases, and the junction held 1 base outside the gene matches. The DNA for the CDR3 is TGTGCCAGCTCACCACCGGGACAGGGATACAATGAGCAGTTCTTC. It codes for CASSPPGQGYNEQFF.

This chain links TRBV4-1 with TRBJ1-1; weak D call: TRBD1 (6 bases). Trimming removed 4 bases at V and 6 bases at J, with 18 bases between. The germline V gene has CDR1 MGHRA and CDR2 YSYEKL. The CDR3 totals 15 residues. CDR3 DNA: TGCGCCAGCAGCCCCCTCGTGGGCGAGGGGGCTGAAGCTTTCTTT. Protein sequence: CASSPLVGEGAEAFF.